This paragraph covers one T cell receptor beta chain sequence. This entry is derived from a study of blood T cell repertoires in COVID-19. Study overall: T cells, B-cell-depleted T cells, or PBMCs supplied cDNA or gDNA.

Original analysis: The authors estimated nucleated cell counts from reference gene primer amplification. Data came from immunoSEQ multiplex PCR; TCRdb stores just in-frame clones and leaves some out. V and J calls and clone size follow that table, whereas D and trimming were derived from the DNA. The top ten clones hold about 4.9% of a sample with roughly 200,000 clones, about 88% of them seen once. Trimming pared 6 bases from V and 7 bases from J, leaving 16 bases between. Germline CDR1 reads SNHLY; CDR2 reads FYNNEI. The CDR3 length is 14 residues. The sequencing input was peripheral blood. The receptor comes from a woman aged 80 or over with acute or convalescent COVID-19. The chain recombines TRBV2 with TRBJ1-5; D uncertain. The CDR3 DNA reads TGTGCCAGCAGCCCCGACACGCTGAAACAGCCCCAGCATTTT. Amino acid sequence: CASSPDTLKQPQHF.